A selection of T cell receptor beta chains follows, all from one sample in a study of T cells in Graves' hyperthyroidism and ophthalmopathy. A single record per CDR3 protein comes from TCRdb applying MiXCR to the multiplex PCR reads. The sample yields around 440,000 distinct CDR3 sequences, about 15% seen once. The sequencing input was blood. All receptors derive from a woman between 18 and 29 years old with Graves' hyperthyroidism. Both conserved end residues are part of each CDR3. D genes are given only for firm matches. Expanded clones are given a class, and other clones once, few, many or no size at all.

j_gene,abundance,d_gene,v_gene,CDR3nt,CDR3aa
TRBJ2-2,few,TRBD2,TRBV10-3,TGTGCCATTGCCGGGACTATTACCGGGGAGCTGTTTTTT,CAIAGTITGELFF
TRBJ2-1,many,TRBD2,TRBV6-2/TRBV6-3,TGTGCCAGCAGGGTTAGCGGGGCCAATGAGCAGTTCTTC,CASRVSGANEQFF
TRBJ1-3,NA,TRBD1,TRBV19,TGTGCCAGTAGTATCGGGACAGCCGCTGGGAACACCATATATTTT,CASSIGTAAGNTIYF
TRBJ2-3,many,NA,TRBV28,TGTGCCAGCAGATCAGCGGTAACCACAGATACGCAGTATTTT,CASRSAVTTDTQYF
TRBJ1-6,many,TRBD1,TRBV5-1,TGCGCCAGCAGCTCTGGGACAGGGCGTAATTCACCCCTCCACTTT,CASSSGTGRNSPLHF
TRBJ2-5,few,NA,TRBV25-1,TGTGCCAGCAGTGAATACCCCCCCCATACGGGCACCCAAGAGACCCAGTACTTC,CASSEYPPHTGTQETQYF
TRBJ2-5,NA,NA,TRBV20-1,TGCAGTGCTAGAGATAACCAAGAGGCCCAGTACTTC,CSARDNQEAQYF
TRBJ2-6,many,TRBD2,TRBV2,TGTGCCAGCAGTGCACTAGCGGGAGGTACTGGGGCCAACGTCCTGACTTTC,CASSALAGGTGANVLTF
TRBJ2-7,many,NA,TRBV6-1,TGTGCCAGCAGTGGGACGGGCCCCCTGGAGCAGTACTTC,CASSGTGPLEQYF
TRBJ1-2,few,TRBD1,TRBV9,TGTGCCAGCAGCGCCGGGACAGGGGGCACCTATGGCTACACCTTC,CASSAGTGGTYGYTF
TRBJ1-2,many,NA,TRBV11-1,TGTGCCAGCAGTTCGGACCCAAGTCGAGGCTACACCTTC,CASSSDPSRGYTF
TRBJ2-2,few,NA,TRBV9,TGTGCCAGCAGCGTAGGGGACGGGGAGCTGTTTTTT,CASSVGDGELFF
TRBJ1-1,NA,NA,TRBV3-1,TGTGCCAGCACAGGCGGATACACTGAAGCTTTCTTT,CASTGGYTEAFF